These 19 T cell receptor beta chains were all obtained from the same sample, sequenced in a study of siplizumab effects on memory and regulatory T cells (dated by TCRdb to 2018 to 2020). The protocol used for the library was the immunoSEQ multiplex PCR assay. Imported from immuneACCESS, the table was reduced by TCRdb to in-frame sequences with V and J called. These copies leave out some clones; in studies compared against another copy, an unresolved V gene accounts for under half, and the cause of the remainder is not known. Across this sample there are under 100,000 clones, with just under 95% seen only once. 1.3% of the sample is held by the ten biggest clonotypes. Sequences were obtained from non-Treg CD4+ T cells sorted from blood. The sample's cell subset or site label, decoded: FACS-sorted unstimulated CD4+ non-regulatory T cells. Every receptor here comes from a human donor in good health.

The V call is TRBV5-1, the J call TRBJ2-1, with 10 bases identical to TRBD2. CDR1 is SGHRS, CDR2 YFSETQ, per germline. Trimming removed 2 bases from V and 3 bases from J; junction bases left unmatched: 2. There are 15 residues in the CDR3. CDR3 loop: CASSLLAGSYNEQFF. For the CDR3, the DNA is TGCGCCAGCAGCTTACTAGCGGGAAGCTACAATGAGCAGTTCTTC.

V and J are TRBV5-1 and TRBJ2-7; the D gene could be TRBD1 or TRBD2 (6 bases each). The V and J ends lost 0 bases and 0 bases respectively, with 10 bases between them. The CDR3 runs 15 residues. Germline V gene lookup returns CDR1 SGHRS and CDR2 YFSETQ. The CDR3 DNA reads TGCGCCAGCAGCTTGGGGGGGGCGAGCTCCTACGAGCAGTACTTC. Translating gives CASSLGGASSYEQYF.

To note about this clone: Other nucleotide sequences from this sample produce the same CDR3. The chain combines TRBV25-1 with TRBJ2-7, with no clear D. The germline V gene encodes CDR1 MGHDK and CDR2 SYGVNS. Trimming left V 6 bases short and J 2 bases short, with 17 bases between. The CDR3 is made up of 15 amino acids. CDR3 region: CASSGTTTTPYEQYF. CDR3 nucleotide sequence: TGTGCCAGCAGCGGAACCACAACTACTCCCTACGAGCAGTACTTC.

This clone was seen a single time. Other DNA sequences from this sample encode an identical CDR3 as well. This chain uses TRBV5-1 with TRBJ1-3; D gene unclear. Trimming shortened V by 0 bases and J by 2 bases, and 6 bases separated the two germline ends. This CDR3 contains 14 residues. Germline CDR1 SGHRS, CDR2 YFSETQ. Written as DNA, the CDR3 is TGCGCCAGCAGCTTGGGAGGTCCTGGAAACACCATATATTTT. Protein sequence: CASSLGGPGNTIYF.

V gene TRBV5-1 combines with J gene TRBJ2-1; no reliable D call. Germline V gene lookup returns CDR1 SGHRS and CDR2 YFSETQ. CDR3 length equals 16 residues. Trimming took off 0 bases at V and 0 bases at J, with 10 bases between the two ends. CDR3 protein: CASSLVETSSYNEQFF. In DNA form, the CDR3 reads TGCGCCAGCAGCTTGGTAGAGACAAGCTCCTACAATGAGCAGTTCTTC.

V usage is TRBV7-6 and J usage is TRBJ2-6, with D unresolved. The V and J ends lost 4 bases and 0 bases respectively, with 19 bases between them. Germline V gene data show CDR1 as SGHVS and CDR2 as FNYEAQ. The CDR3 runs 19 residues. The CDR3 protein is CASSSPGPNIYSGANVLTF. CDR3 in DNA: TGTGCCAGCAGCTCCCCCGGGCCCAACATCTACTCTGGGGCCAACGTCCTGACTTTC. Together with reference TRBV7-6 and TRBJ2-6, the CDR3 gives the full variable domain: GAGVSQSPRYKVTKRGQDVALRCDPISGHVSLYWYRQALGQGPEFLTYFNYEAQQDKSGLPNDRFSAERPEGSISTLTIQRTEQRDSAMYRCASSSPGPNIYSGANVLTFGAGSRLTVL.

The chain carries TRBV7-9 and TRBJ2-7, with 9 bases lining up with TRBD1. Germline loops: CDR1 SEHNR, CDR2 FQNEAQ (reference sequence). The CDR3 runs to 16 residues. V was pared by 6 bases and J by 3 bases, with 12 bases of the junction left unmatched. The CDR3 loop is CASRPAVGDRVYEQYF. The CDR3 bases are TGTGCCAGCAGACCTGCGGTCGGGGACAGGGTCTACGAGCAGTACTTC.

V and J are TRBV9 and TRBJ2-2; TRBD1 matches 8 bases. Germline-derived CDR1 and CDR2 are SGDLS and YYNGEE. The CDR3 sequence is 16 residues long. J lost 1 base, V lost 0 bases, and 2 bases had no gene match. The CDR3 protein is CASSVDDRGNTGELFF. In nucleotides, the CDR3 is TGTGCCAGCAGCGTAGACGACAGGGGGAACACCGGGGAGCTGTTTTTT.

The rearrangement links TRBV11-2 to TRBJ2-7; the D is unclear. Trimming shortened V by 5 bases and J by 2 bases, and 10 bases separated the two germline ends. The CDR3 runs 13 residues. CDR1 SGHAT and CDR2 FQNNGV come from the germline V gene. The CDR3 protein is CASSPTNTYEQYF. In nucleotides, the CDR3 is TGTGCCAGCAGCCCGACAAATACCTACGAGCAGTACTTC.

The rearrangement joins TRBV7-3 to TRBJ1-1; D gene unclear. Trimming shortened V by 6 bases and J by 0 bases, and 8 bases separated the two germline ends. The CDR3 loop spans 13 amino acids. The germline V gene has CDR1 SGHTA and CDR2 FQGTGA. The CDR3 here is CASSRNLNTEAFF. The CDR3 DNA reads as TGTGCCAGCAGTCGGAATTTGAACACTGAAGCTTTCTTT.

CDR3 in DNA: TGTGCCAGTAGTATGTTGGGACAGGGAAGCGAAAAACTGTTTTTT. Amino acid sequence: CASSMLGQGSEKLFF. The chain joins TRBV19 to TRBJ1-4; 9 bases align to TRBD1. The germline V gene encodes CDR1 LNHDA and CDR2 SQIVND (reference sequence). The CDR3 is 15 amino acids. Unmatched junction bases numbered 7, after V lost 3 bases and J lost 8 bases.

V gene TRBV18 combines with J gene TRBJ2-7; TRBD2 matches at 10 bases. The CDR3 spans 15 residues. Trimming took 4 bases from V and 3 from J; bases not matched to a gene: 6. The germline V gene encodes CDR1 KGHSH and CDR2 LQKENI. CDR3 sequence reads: CASSLRTSGNYEQYF. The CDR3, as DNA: TGTGCCAGCTCACTTCGGACTAGCGGAAACTACGAGCAGTACTTC.

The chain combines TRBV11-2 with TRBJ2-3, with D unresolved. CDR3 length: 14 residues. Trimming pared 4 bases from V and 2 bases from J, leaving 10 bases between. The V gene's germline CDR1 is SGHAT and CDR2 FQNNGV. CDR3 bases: TGTGCCAGCAGCTCTTACACCTTCACAGATACGCAGTATTTT. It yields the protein CASSSYTFTDTQYF.

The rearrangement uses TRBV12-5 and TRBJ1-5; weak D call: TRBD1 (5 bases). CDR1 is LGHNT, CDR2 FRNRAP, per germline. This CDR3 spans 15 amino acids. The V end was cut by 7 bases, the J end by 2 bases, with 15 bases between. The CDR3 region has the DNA TGTGCTAGTGCCGAGGGGACTCAGGGCAATCAGCCCCAGCATTTT. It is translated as CASAEGTQGNQPQHF.

CDR3 DNA sequence: TGTGCCAGCAGTTACTCCAGTATTGGAAACACCATATATTTT. Translated, it gives CASSYSSIGNTIYF. The rearrangement joins TRBV6-5 to TRBJ1-3; the D is unclear. V was trimmed by 0 bases and J by 3 bases, leaving 6 bases between them. This CDR3 has 14 residues. The germline CDR1 and CDR2 sequences are MNHEY and SVGAGI.

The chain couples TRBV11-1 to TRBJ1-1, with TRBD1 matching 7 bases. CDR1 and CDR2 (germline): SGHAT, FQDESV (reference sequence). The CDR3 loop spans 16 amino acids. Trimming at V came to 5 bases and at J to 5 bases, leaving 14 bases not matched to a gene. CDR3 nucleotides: TGTGCCAGCAGCCCCCGCCTACAGGGGACGAGAACTGAAGCTTTCTTT. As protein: CASSPRLQGTRTEAFF.

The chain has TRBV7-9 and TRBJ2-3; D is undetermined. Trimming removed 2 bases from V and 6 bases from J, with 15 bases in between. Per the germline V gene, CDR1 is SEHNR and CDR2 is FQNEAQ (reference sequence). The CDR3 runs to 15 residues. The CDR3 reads CASSLRQRPADTQYF. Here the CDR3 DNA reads TGTGCCAGCAGCTTACGTCAGCGCCCTGCGGATACGCAGTATTTT.

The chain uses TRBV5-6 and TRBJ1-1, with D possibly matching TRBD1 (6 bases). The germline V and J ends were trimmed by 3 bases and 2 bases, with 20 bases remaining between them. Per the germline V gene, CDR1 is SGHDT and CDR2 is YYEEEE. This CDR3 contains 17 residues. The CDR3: CASSSKITGTTNTEAFF. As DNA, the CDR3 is TGTGCCAGCAGCTCGAAGATTACCGGGACAACTAACACTGAAGCTTTCTTT.

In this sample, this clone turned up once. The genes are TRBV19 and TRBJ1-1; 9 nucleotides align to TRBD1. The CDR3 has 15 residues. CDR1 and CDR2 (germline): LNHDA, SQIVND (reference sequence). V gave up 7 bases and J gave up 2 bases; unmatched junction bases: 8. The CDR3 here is CASIPTQGANTEAFF. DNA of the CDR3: TGTGCCAGTATTCCAACACAGGGGGCTAACACTGAAGCTTTCTTT.